This T cell receptor beta chain originates from a study of cytomegalovirus exposure and HLA in healthy donors. The PCR employed 60 Vbeta primers together with 13 Jbeta primers. Profiling relied on immunoSEQ multiplex PCR, and the TCRdb table lists in-frame clones only, not all of them. Among 150,000 to 200,000 clones listed, around 80% were seen once. The CDR3 is 15 amino acids. Looked up from germline, CDR1 is SGHKS and CDR2 is YYEKEE (reference sequence). Between the trimmed V and J ends, which lost 3 bases and 0 bases, there was a span of 13 bases. The sequence was collected from a man between 40 and 49 years old in good health and CMV-seronegative. V gene TRBV5-5 combines with J gene TRBJ2-7, with TRBD2 as a possible D gene (6 bases). Source material: PBMCs. The CDR3 is CASSSSGLSSYEQYF. The CDR3 DNA is TGTGCCAGCAGCTCCAGCGGGCTCAGCTCCTACGAGCAGTACTTC.